A single sample is the source of the 25 T cell receptor beta chains below, sequenced in a study of Graves' ophthalmopathy and Graves' hyperthyroidism. Using RNA transcripts, the TCR beta CDR3 regions were amplified. An initial RT-PCR round employing HTBI primers preceded a second-round multiplex PCR. TCRdb re-derived calls from the multiplex PCR reads in MiXCR, one entry per CDR3 protein. The data contain hundreds of thousands of distinct CDR3 sequences, less than 20% of them singletons. The specimen was peripheral blood. The source is a woman between 18 and 29 years old with stable Graves' hyperthyroidism.

In this sample, this clonotype turned up many times. The chain links TRBV6-1 to TRBJ1-3; weak D call: TRBD1 (5 bases). Germline lookup yields CDR1 MNHNS and CDR2 SASEGT. The V end was cut by 6 bases, the J end by 9 bases, with 12 bases between. The CDR3 extends over 12 amino acids. The CDR3 loop reads CASSPGGGTIYF. The CDR3 bases are TGTGCCAGCAGCCCCGGGGGGGGCACCATATATTTT.

This clonotype was detected ten times or more. V and J are TRBV5-5 and TRBJ2-5; D possibly corresponds to TRBD2 (5 bases). Trimming removed 5 bases from V and 2 bases from J, with 19 bases in between. The CDR3 loop spans 16 amino acids. Germline loops: CDR1 SGHKS, CDR2 YYEKEE (reference sequence). The CDR3 DNA reads as TGTGCCAGCAGTCGCGGAGAGGCGGGCGCTCAAGAGACCCAGTACTTC. Encoded protein: CASSRGEAGAQETQYF.

This chain connects TRBV6-4 to TRBJ2-4; TRBD2 is a possible D gene (5 bases). The J call may be in error: the DNA end matches TRBJ2-1 better. Germline CDR1 reads MRHNA; CDR2 reads SNTAGT. CDR3 length: 13 amino acids. In nucleotides, the CDR3 is TGTGCCAGCGGACCTACTAGATTTAACATTCAGTTCTTC. Its protein product is CASGPTRFNIQFF.

This clonotype was counted at least ten times. CDR3 sequence reads: CASSFRTVPFYGYTF. The CDR3 DNA sequence: TGTGCCAGCAGTTTCCGGACAGTCCCCTTCTATGGCTACACCTTC. The J gene is TRBJ1-2, the V gene TRBV12-3 or TRBV12-4; possible D gene TRBD1, 6 bases. This CDR3 is 15 amino acids long. V dropped 3 bases and J dropped 4 bases, with 15 bases sitting between them.

This clonotype was seen repeatedly, ten times or more. The rearrangement links TRBV12-3 or TRBV12-4 to TRBJ1-6; 7 bases line up with TRBD1. The CDR3 loop spans 14 amino acids. The J segment lost 6 bases and the V segment lost 5 bases, leaving 4 bases of the junction unmatched. The CDR3 sequence is CASSPGQTNSPLHF. For the CDR3, the DNA is TGTGCCAGCAGTCCGGGACAGACTAATTCACCCCTCCACTTT.

This clonotype is a singleton in its sample. The chain joins TRBV5-1 to TRBJ2-5, with 12 positions matching TRBD2. The germline V gene has CDR1 SGHRS and CDR2 YFSETQ. This CDR3 region has 17 residues. V trimming: 0 bases; J trimming: 8 bases; junction bases outside the gene matches: 11. CDR3 nucleotides: TGCGCCAGCAGCTTGGCCGGGACTAGCGGGCCGGGAGATACCCAGTACTTC. This translates into CASSLAGTSGPGDTQYF.

This clonotype has a handful of counts. The chain has TRBV3-1 and TRBJ1-5; possible D gene TRBD1, 6 bases. Per germline, CDR1 LGHDT and CDR2 YNNKEL (reference sequence). The V gene lost 1 base and the J gene lost 7 bases, with 14 bases spanning the gap. The CDR3 runs 15 residues. DNA of the CDR3: TGTGCCAGCAGCCAAGGGCCCAGGGGAGGCCAGCCCCAGCATTTT. This encodes CASSQGPRGGQPQHF.

This clonotype was counted ten times or more. CDR3 nucleotides: TGTGCCACCAGTGGCAGTCGGGGCATTCAGTACTTC. Its translation: CATSGSRGIQYF. V and J are TRBV24-1 and TRBJ2-4; D possibly corresponds to TRBD2 (5 bases). Germline lookup yields CDR1 KGHDR and CDR2 SFDVKD. Trimming pared 5 bases from V and 9 bases from J, leaving 10 bases between. The CDR3 is 12 amino acids.

This clonotype was observed many times. V and J are TRBV5-1 and TRBJ2-7, with D tentatively TRBD1 (5 bases). Trimming left V 0 bases short and J 5 bases short, with 12 bases between. This CDR3 region has 14 residues. Germline assignment: CDR1 SGHRS and CDR2 YFSETQ. This chain's CDR3 is CASSLGTRRDEQYF. The CDR3, as DNA: TGCGCCAGCAGCTTGGGGACAAGACGTGACGAGCAGTACTTC.

This clonotype was counted many times. The DNA for the CDR3 is TGTGCCACCCTGGGGGGCGCGCGGCAAGGCTACACCTTC. Amino acids: CATLGGARQGYTF. This chain uses TRBV12-3 or TRBV12-4 with TRBJ1-2; D might be TRBD1 (6 bases). The CDR3 extends over 13 amino acids. V shed 10 bases and J shed 8 bases, with 20 bases lying between them.

This clonotype was picked up a small number of times. The chain recombines TRBV5-6 with TRBJ2-2, with unresolved D. Germline V gene sequence: CDR1 SGHDT, CDR2 YYEEEE. The CDR3 is 13 residues long. Trimming took 0 bases from V and 6 from J, leaving 6 bases between them. For the CDR3, the DNA is TGTGCCAGCAGCTTGGGGGTCCCCGGGGAGCTGTTTTTT. Translated, it gives CASSLGVPGELFF.

This clonotype occurred many times. This chain links TRBV7-8 with TRBJ1-2; 8 bases are shared with TRBD1. With V trimmed by 5 bases and J by 8 bases, 7 bases remained unmatched. CDR1 and CDR2 from the germline V gene are SGHVS and FQNEAQ. This CDR3 region has 13 residues. In DNA form, the CDR3 reads TGTGCCAGCAGCGCCTTGGACAGGGCGGGCTACACCTTC. It specifies CASSALDRAGYTF.

Note on this clonotype: Since a much larger clone is just one base distant, this may be a read error. The chain has TRBV7-9 and TRBJ2-2, with D unresolved. Trimming removed 5 bases at V and 1 base at J, with 8 bases between. The CDR3 runs to 14 residues. Germline CDR1 reads SEHNR; CDR2 reads FQNEAQ (reference sequence). In DNA form, the CDR3 reads TGTGCCAGCAGCCAGGCCGTGAACACCGGGGAGCTGTTTTTT. Its protein is CASSQAVNTGELFF.

This clonotype was recorded many times. The chain uses TRBV14 and TRBJ1-3, with D unclear. Germline loops: CDR1 SGHDN, CDR2 FVKESK. The CDR3 has 12 residues. Trimming left V 2 bases short and J 7 bases short, with 6 bases between. The CDR3, as DNA: TGTGCCAGCAGCCAAAGTCGGAACACCATATATTTT. As protein: CASSQSRNTIYF.

This clonotype was picked up a small number of times. V usage is TRBV12-3 or TRBV12-4 and J usage is TRBJ2-7; 11 bases match TRBD2. This CDR3 comprises 15 residues. The trim removed 3 bases at V and 6 bases at J, leaving 7 bases unmatched. The CDR3 bases are TGTGCCAGCAGTTTTAGCGGGGGGGCTATCGGCGAGCAGTACTTC. Translation gives CASSFSGGAIGEQYF.

This clonotype was seen many times. The chain is built from TRBV19 and TRBJ2-5; D might be TRBD2 (5 bases). Trimming stripped 4 bases from V and 5 bases from J, with 11 bases between. CDR3 length: 13 residues. Germline assignment: CDR1 LNHDA and CDR2 SQIVND (reference sequence). DNA for the CDR3: TGTGCCAGTAGTAGAGGGATGGGGGAGACCCAGTACTTC. Protein sequence: CASSRGMGETQYF.

This clonotype occurred a few times. This chain connects TRBV6-1 to TRBJ1-6; 7 bases line up with TRBD1. The CDR3 has 14 residues. The germline CDR1 and CDR2 sequences are MNHNS and SASEGT. With V trimmed by 6 bases and J by 4 bases, 3 bases remained unmatched. This CDR3 reads CASSRTGYNSPLHF. DNA for the CDR3: TGTGCCAGCAGCCGGACAGGTTATAATTCACCCCTCCACTTT.

This clonotype was recorded a few times. This sequence joins TRBV20-1 and TRBJ2-7; D unclear. CDR3 size: 13 residues. The germline V gene encodes CDR1 DFQATT and CDR2 SNEGSKA (reference sequence). Trimming removed 0 bases from V and 3 bases from J, with 9 bases in between. The CDR3 is CSARDPEFYEQYF. As DNA, the CDR3 is TGCAGTGCTAGAGATCCAGAATTCTACGAGCAGTACTTC.

In its sample, this clonotype was seen many times. The chain employs TRBV5-1 and TRBJ1-1, with no clear D. V lost 5 bases, J lost 0 bases, and 8 bases lay in between. There are 13 residues in the CDR3. The germline V gene has CDR1 SGHRS and CDR2 YFSETQ. The CDR3 region has the DNA TGCGCCAGCAGGGTCAGCTTGAACACTGAAGCTTTCTTT. Its translation: CASRVSLNTEAFF.

Notes on this clonotype: A read error may account for a junction end that differs from germline. The chain carries TRBV11-2 and TRBJ2-7, with D perhaps TRBD2 (6 bases). The CDR3 extends over 16 amino acids. The germline CDR1 and CDR2 sequences are SGHAT and FQNNGV. The CDR3 DNA follows: TGTGCCAGCAGCCGCTTTACCGGGATAGGGGAGGACGATCAGTACTTC. Translated: CASSRFTGIGEDDQYF.

This clonotype was seen only a few times. V and J are TRBV18 and TRBJ1-2, with D tentatively TRBD1 (5 bases). The V end lost 1 base, the J end lost 7 bases, and 22 bases lay between the germline ends. This CDR3 region has 17 residues. Germline assignment: CDR1 KGHSH and CDR2 LQKENI. The CDR3 DNA reads as TGTGCCAGCTCACCACTCGACGAAACGGGGGTTGAGGGTGGCTACACCTTC. It codes for CASSPLDETGVEGGYTF.

The CDR3 region is CASSTLGTQYF. CDR3 DNA: TGTGCCAGTAGCACCCTGGGGACCCAGTACTTC. The chain couples TRBV19 to TRBJ2-5; the D is unclear. In germline, CDR1 is LNHDA, CDR2 SQIVND (reference sequence). The CDR3 loop spans 11 amino acids. Trimming took 6 bases from V and 7 from J, leaving 9 bases between them.

In this sample, this clonotype turned up many times. The rearrangement links TRBV7-9 to TRBJ1-5; no clear D. Germline V gene sequence: CDR1 SEHNR, CDR2 FQNEAQ (reference sequence). CDR3 length equals 14 residues. V was shortened by 1 base and J by 5 bases, with 9 bases between the two germline ends. The CDR3 nucleotides are TGTGCCAGCAGCTTAGGGTCTGCCCATCAGCCCCAGCATTTT. Protein sequence: CASSLGSAHQPQHF.

The CDR3 loop reads CASSLSHGMESYGYTF. The CDR3 DNA reads TGCGCCAGCAGCTTGAGCCACGGCATGGAGTCCTATGGCTACACCTTC. The chain couples TRBV5-1 to TRBJ1-2; D gene unclear. V was cut by 1 base and J by 4 bases, with 17 bases left in between. There are 16 residues in the CDR3. Germline V lookup: CDR1 SGHRS, CDR2 YFSETQ.

The genes are TRBV6-5 and TRBJ2-2; 12 bases line up with TRBD1. The CDR3 sequence is 17 residues long. CDR1 and CDR2 from the germline V gene are MNHEY and SVGAGI. V dropped 2 bases and J dropped 6; count of bases not matched to a gene: 7. The CDR3 DNA reads as TGTGCCAGCAGTTACGGGACCGGGACAGGGGGCTCCGGGGAGCTGTTTTTT. Amino acids: CASSYGTGTGGSGELFF.